The clone carrying this T cell receptor beta chain was recorded only once. The data are from a study of PD-1 blockade in classical Hodgkin lymphoma. Data came from immunoSEQ multiplex PCR; TCRdb stores just in-frame clones and leaves some out. This repertoire shows more than 85,000 clones, over 85% found once; its top ten account for under 20%. As to time point: cycle 4 day 1 (C4D1), after 6 weeks of nivolumab. Every patient relapsed after autologous stem cell transplantation, and brentuximab vedotin exposure varied. The CDR3 has 15 amino acids. Germline CDR1 reads MNHEY; CDR2 reads SVGAGI. V lost 6 bases to trimming and J lost 1 base, with 15 bases between them.

The receptor's source is a human donor with classical Hodgkin lymphoma. The chain recombines TRBV6-5 with TRBJ1-1, with D hard to call. Sequenced here: peripheral blood mononuclear cells (PBMCs), sampled before the fourth cycle of nivolumab. For the CDR3, the DNA is TGTGCCAGCAGGGACGGTCATTGGAAGAACACTGAAGCTTTCTTT. Translated: CASRDGHWKNTEAFF.